Listed below are T cell receptor beta chains from one sample, sequenced in a study of Graves' ophthalmopathy and Graves' hyperthyroidism. TCRdb fed the multiplex PCR reads into MiXCR, producing one record per CDR3 protein. The table includes 210,000 or so distinct CDR3 sequences, 25% to 35% detected once. The sequencing sample was made of peripheral blood. These receptors were taken from a man aged 50 or older with Graves' ophthalmopathy. CDR3s include the opening cysteine and the closing phenylalanine or tryptophan. A D gene is named only where the DNA matches it firmly. Clone size is shown for a subset of rows, as once, few, many or a class of expanded clone.

d_gene,j_gene,len,v_gene,abundance,CDR3nt,CDR3aa
NA,TRBJ1-2,16,TRBV28,NA,TGTGCCAGCATCGGGAGACAACTAAGGGGAAACTATGGCTACACCTTC,CASIGRQLRGNYGYTF
TRBD1,TRBJ1-2,13,TRBV6-1,NA,TGTGCCACCCAGACAGGGGGAGGGTATGGCTACACCTTC,CATQTGGGYGYTF
NA,TRBJ2-2,19,TRBV11-2,many,TGTGCCAGCAGCCGACAGGGTTGGGAAGCGGGACCGAACACCGGGGAGCTGTTTTTT,CASSRQGWEAGPNTGELFF
NA,TRBJ1-2,11,TRBV6-2/TRBV6-3,many,TGTGCCAGCAGTTACTCGCAGACCTACACCTTC,CASSYSQTYTF
NA,TRBJ2-2,15,TRBV11-3,many,TGTGCCAGCAGCTTGGAGGGCACGAACACCGGGGAGCTGTTTTTT,CASSLEGTNTGELFF
TRBD2,TRBJ2-5,14,TRBV20-1,many,TGCAGTGCTAGAGCCGGGGGGATACAAGAGACCCAGTACTTC,CSARAGGIQETQYF
TRBD2,TRBJ2-3,15,TRBV19,many,TGTGCCAGTAGTCCAGTCCCCGGGGGGACAGATACGCAGTATTTT,CASSPVPGGTDTQYF
NA,TRBJ1-1,13,TRBV28,many,TGTGCCAGCAGTTCGGTGTTGAACACTGAAGCTTTCTTT,CASSSVLNTEAFF
NA,TRBJ2-7,16,TRBV7-3,NA,TGTGCCAGCAAACTACTCTCCGGGACCGCCGCCTACGAGCAGTACTTC,CASKLLSGTAAYEQYF
TRBD2,TRBJ2-5,15,TRBV6-1,many,TGTGCCAGCAGTGAAGCTTCCAGCGGGAAAGAGACCCAGTACTTC,CASSEASSGKETQYF
NA,TRBJ1-1,14,TRBV12-3/TRBV12-4,few,TGTGCCAGCAGTGAACATATAAGGAACACTGAAGCTTTCTTT,CASSEHIRNTEAFF
NA,TRBJ1-2,12,TRBV28,NA,TGTGCCACCCGAGGACGGAGCTATGGCTACACCTTC,CATRGRSYGYTF
NA,TRBJ2-2,13,TRBV6-1,NA,TGTGCCAGCAGTGAAGCGCTTCGCAGGGACCTGTTTTTT,CASSEALRRDLFF
TRBD2,TRBJ2-2,15,TRBV6-2/TRBV6-3,many,TGTGCCAGCAGTTCCCGGACTAGCGTTGCCGGGGAGCTGTTTTTT,CASSSRTSVAGELFF
NA,TRBJ2-7,13,TRBV7-2,many,TGTGCCAGCAGCAGCCGGGACAACTACGAGCAGTACTTC,CASSSRDNYEQYF
NA,TRBJ2-2,12,TRBV6-5,many,TGTGCCATAGCCCCAGGGACCGGGGAGCTGTTTTTT,CAIAPGTGELFF
TRBD1,TRBJ2-7,12,TRBV6-4,many,TGTGCCAGCACGGGACAGTACTACGAGCAGTACTTC,CASTGQYYEQYF
NA,TRBJ2-7,14,TRBV12-3/TRBV12-4,many,TGTGCCAGCAGTTCAAGCGAACAGCCTGGCGAGCAGTACTTC,CASSSSEQPGEQYF
TRBD1,TRBJ1-1,17,TRBV6-5,NA,TGTGCCAGCAGTTACCGGACAGGGGAATCTTTCTTTAGCGAAGCTTTCTTT,CASSYRTGESFFSEAFF